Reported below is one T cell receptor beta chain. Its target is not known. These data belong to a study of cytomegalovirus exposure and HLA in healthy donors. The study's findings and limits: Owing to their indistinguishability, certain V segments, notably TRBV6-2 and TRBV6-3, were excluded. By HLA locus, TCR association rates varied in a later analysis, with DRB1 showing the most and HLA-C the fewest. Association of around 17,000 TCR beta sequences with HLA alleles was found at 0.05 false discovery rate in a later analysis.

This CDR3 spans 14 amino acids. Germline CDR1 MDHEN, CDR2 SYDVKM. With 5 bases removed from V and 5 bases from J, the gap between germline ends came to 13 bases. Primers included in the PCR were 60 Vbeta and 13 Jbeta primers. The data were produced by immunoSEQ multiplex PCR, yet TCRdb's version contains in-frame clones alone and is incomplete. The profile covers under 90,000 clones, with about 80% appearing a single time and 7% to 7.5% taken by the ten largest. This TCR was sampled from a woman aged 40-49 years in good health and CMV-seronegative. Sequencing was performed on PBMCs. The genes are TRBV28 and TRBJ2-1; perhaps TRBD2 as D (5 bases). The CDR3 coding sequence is TGTGCCAGCAGTCCCCTAGCATCTGACAATGAGCAGTTCTTC. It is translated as CASSPLASDNEQFF.